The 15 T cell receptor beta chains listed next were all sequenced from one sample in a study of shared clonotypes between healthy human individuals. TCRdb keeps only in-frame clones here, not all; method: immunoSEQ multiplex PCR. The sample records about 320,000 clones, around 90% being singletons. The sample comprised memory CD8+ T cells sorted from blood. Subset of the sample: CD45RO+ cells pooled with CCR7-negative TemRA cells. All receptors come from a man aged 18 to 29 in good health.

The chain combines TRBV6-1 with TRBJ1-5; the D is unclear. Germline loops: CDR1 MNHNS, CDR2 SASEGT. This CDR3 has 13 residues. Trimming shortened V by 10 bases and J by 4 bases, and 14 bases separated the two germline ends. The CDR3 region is CATTDWGNQPQHF. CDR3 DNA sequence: TGTGCCACTACCGACTGGGGAAATCAGCCCCAGCATTTT.

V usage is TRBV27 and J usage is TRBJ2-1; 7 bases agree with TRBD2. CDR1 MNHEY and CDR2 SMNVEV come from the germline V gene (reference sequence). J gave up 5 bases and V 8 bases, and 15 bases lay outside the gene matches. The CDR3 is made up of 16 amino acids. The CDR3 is CASLLGEAGENNEQFF. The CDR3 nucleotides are TGTGCCAGCCTCCTTGGGGAGGCGGGAGAGAACAATGAGCAGTTCTTC.

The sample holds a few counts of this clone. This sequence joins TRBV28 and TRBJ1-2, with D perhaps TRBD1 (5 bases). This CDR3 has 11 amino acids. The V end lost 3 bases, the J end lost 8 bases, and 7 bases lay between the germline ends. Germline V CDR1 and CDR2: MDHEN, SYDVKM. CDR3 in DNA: TGTGCCAGCAGTTTGGGGGAGGGCTACACCTTC. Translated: CASSLGEGYTF.

The CDR3 coding sequence is TGTGCCAGCAGTTTAGTTGGACAGGGTAGCACTGAAGCTTTCTTT. As protein: CASSLVGQGSTEAFF. The chain employs TRBV28 and TRBJ1-1; 8 bases line up with TRBD1. CDR3 length: 15 residues. The junction had 6 bases not matched to a gene; V was cut back by 2 bases and J by 4 bases. Per the germline V gene, CDR1 is MDHEN and CDR2 is SYDVKM. Complete variable domain (other parts from reference TRBV28 and TRBJ1-1): DVKVTQSSRYLVKRTGEKVFLECVQDMDHENMFWYRQDPGLGLRLIYFSYDVKMKEKGDIPEGYSVSREKKERFSLILESASTNQTSMYLCASSLVGQGSTEAFFGQGTRLTVV.

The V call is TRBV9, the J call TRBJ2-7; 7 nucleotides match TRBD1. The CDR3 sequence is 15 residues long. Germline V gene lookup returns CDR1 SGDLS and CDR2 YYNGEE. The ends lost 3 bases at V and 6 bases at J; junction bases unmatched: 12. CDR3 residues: CASSAQQGPYPEQYF. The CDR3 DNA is TGTGCCAGCAGCGCACAACAGGGGCCGTACCCCGAGCAGTACTTC.

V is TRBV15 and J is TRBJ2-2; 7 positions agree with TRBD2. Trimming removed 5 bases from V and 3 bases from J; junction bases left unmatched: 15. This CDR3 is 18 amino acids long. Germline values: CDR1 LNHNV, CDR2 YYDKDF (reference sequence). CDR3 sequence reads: CATSPATAGPTHTGELFF. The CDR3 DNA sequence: TGTGCCACCAGCCCCGCCACAGCGGGACCCACCCACACCGGGGAGCTGTTTTTT.

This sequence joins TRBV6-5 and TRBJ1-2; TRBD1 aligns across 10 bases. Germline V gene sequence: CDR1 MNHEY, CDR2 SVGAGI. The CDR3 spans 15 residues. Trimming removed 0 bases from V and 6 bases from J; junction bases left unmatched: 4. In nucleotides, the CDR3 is TGTGCCAGCAGTTACTCGGGACAGGGGTTTAATGGCTACACCTTC. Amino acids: CASSYSGQGFNGYTF.

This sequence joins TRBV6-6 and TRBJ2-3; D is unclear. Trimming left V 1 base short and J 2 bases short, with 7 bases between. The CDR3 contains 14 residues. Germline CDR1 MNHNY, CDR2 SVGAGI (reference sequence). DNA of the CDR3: TGTGCCAGCAGTTACTGGCTATACACAGATACGCAGTATTTT. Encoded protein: CASSYWLYTDTQYF.

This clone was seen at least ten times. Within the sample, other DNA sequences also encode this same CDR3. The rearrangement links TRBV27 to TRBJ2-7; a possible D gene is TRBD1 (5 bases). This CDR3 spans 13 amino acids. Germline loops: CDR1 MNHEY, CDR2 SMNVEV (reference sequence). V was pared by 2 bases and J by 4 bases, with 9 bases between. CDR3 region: CASSLQGAYEQYF. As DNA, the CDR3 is TGTGCCAGCAGTTTACAGGGCGCGTACGAGCAGTACTTC.

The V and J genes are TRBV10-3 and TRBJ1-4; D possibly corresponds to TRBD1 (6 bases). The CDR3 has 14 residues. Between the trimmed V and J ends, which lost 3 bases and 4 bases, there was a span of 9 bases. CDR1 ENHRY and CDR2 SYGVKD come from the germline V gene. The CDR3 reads CAISDRGGNEKLFF. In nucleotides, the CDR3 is TGTGCCATCAGTGACAGGGGTGGTAATGAAAAACTGTTTTTT.

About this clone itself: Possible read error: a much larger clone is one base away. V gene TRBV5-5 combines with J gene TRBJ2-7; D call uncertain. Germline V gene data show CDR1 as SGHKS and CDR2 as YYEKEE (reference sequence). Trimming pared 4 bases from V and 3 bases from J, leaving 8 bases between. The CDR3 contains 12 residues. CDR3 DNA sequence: TGTGCCAGCAGCACGGGCAGCTACGAGCAGTACTTC. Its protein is CASSTGSYEQYF.

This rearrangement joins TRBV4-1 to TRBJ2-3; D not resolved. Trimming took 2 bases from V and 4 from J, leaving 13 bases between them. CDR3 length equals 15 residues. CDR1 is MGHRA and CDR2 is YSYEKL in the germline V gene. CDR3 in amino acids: CASSQRAVISDTQYF. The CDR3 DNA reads TGCGCCAGCAGCCAACGGGCGGTAATCTCAGATACGCAGTATTTT.

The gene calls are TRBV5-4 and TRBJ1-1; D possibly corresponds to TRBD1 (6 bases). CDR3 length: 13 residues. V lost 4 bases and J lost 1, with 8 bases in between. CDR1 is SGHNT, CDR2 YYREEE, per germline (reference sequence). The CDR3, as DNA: TGTGCCAGCAGCGGGACACCGAACACTGAAGCTTTCTTT. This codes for CASSGTPNTEAFF.

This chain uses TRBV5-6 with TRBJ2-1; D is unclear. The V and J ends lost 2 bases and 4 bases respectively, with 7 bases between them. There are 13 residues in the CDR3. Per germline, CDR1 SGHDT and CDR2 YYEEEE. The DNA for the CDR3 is TGTGCCAGCAGCTTCTCAGGTTACAATGAGCAGTTCTTC. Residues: CASSFSGYNEQFF.

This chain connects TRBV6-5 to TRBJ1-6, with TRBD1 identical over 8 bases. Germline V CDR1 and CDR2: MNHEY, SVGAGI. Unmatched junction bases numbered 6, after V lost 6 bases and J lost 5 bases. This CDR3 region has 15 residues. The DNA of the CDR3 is TGTGCCAGCAGCCGACGGGACAGGAATAATTCACCCCTCCACTTT. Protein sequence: CASSRRDRNNSPLHF.